These 5 T cell receptor beta chains share one sample of origin, sequenced in a study of cytomegalovirus exposure and HLA in healthy donors. Both 60 Vbeta primers and 13 Jbeta primers went into the PCR. TCRdb's table, derived via immunoSEQ multiplex PCR, lists solely in-frame clones and lacks some. This sample has about 170,000 clones, with less than 85% found just once. Source material: PBMCs. Source of these receptors: a man younger than 30 in good health and CMV-seronegative.

The chain recombines TRBV27 with TRBJ1-1, with TRBD1 matching over 7 bases. The CDR3 spans 15 residues. The trim removed 6 bases at V and 2 bases at J, leaving 9 bases unmatched. Germline lookup yields CDR1 MNHEY and CDR2 SMNVEV (reference sequence). The CDR3 spells CASSRLGQTNTEAFF. Here the CDR3 DNA reads TGTGCCAGCAGCCGTTTGGGACAGACTAACACTGAAGCTTTCTTT.

The chain joins TRBV27 to TRBJ2-3; D is undetermined. Trimming removed 2 bases from V and 1 base from J, with 10 bases in between. The germline V gene has CDR1 MNHEY and CDR2 SMNVEV (reference sequence). The CDR3 extends over 15 amino acids. CDR3 DNA sequence: TGTGCCAGCAGTTTAAAACAGTTGGGCACAGATACGCAGTATTTT. Residues: CASSLKQLGTDTQYF.

The rearrangement joins TRBV28 to TRBJ2-2; D call uncertain. There are 14 residues in the CDR3. V lost 3 bases and J 7 bases, leaving 12 bases between the germline ends. Per germline, CDR1 MDHEN and CDR2 SYDVKM. CDR3 in DNA: TGTGCCAGCAGTTTCTACGCCCCGGTCGGGGAGCTGTTTTTT. Amino acids: CASSFYAPVGELFF. Supplemented by reference TRBV28 and TRBJ2-2, the full variable domain reads DVKVTQSSRYLVKRTGEKVFLECVQDMDHENMFWYRQDPGLGLRLIYFSYDVKMKEKGDIPEGYSVSREKKERFSLILESASTNQTSMYLCASSFYAPVGELFFGEGSRLTVL.

The chain employs TRBV7-2 and TRBJ2-1; unclear D gene. The CDR3 spans 11 residues. Germline CDR1 and CDR2: SGHTA and FQGNSA. The V end lost 2 bases, the J end lost 9 bases, and 5 bases lay between the germline ends. The CDR3 bases are TGTGCCAGCAGCTTACTTTCTGAGCAGTTCTTC. Its translation is CASSLLSEQFF.

This chain uses TRBV29-1 with TRBJ2-2, with 7 nucleotides matching TRBD2. The CDR3 extends over 15 amino acids. From germline, CDR1 is SQVTM and CDR2 ANQGSEA. The V segment lost 6 bases and the J segment 6 bases; nucleotides outside the gene matches: 13. This chain's CDR3 is CSVPRGGSDSGELFF. The CDR3 coding sequence is TGCAGCGTGCCGAGGGGAGGGTCGGACTCCGGGGAGCTGTTTTTT.